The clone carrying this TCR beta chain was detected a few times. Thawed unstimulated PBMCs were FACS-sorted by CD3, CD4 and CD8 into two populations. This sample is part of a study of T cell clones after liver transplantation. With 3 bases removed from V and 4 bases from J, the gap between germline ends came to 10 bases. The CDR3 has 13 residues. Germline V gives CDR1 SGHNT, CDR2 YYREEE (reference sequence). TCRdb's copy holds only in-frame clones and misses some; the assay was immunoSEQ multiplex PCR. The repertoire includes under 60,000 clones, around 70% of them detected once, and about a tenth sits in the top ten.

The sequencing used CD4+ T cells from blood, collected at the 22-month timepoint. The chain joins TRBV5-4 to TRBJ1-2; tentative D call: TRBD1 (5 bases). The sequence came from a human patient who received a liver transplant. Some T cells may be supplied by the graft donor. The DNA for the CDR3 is TGTGCCAGCAGCTCACAGGATTCCTATGGCTACACCTTC. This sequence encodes CASSSQDSYGYTF.